The 27 T cell receptor beta chains in this list originate from one sample, sequenced in a study of T-cell memory formation after mild COVID-19 (dated by TCRdb to about 2021). Libraries were prepared through 5' RACE. The run used an Illumina NovaSeq 6000. The public sequencing data were trimmed at Q25 with fastp and processed into clonotypes with MiXCR by TCRdb, which kept only in-frame beta chains. Entries are consolidated by CDR3 protein sequence, retaining the most common genes and DNA. The sample table records around 420,000 distinct CDR3 sequences; approximately 24% of these occur just once. The ten largest clonotypes hold around 8.7% of the sample. The source material was PBMCs or a T cell subset sorted from them (not recorded which). The receptors were sampled from an adult woman who had mild COVID-19 (a few samples of this study predate the infection). The sample titles of this study are shuffled in the database, so cell type and time point are left out; the donor was told from shared clones.

The chain joins TRBV4-2 to TRBJ1-1; D perhaps matches TRBD1 (5 bases). Trimming stripped 0 bases from V and 12 bases from J, with 17 bases between. This CDR3 spans 14 amino acids. Germline CDR1 reads LGHNA; CDR2 reads YNFKEQ. In nucleotides, the CDR3 is TGTGCCAGCAGCCAAGATACCGGACTTCGGGGCTCTTTCTTT. Translated, it gives CASSQDTGLRGSFF.

A few counts support this clonotype. The chain employs TRBV4-2 and TRBJ2-5; 9 bases map to TRBD1. The CDR3 runs to 15 residues. In germline, CDR1 is LGHNA, CDR2 YNFKEQ. V was clipped by 4 bases and J by 4 bases; unmatched bases: 7. CDR3 amino acids: CASSPGQGLAETQYF. The DNA for the CDR3 is TGTGCCAGCAGCCCGGGACAGGGTTTGGCAGAGACCCAGTACTTC.

This clonotype was counted between two and nine times. The chain couples TRBV7-9 to TRBJ1-1; TRBD1 is a possible D gene (5 bases). Per germline, CDR1 SEHNR and CDR2 FQNEAQ (reference sequence). The CDR3 runs 14 residues. Trimming removed 2 bases from V and 4 bases from J, with 11 bases in between. The CDR3 protein is CASSLMVGRTEAFF. In DNA form, the CDR3 reads TGTGCCAGCAGCTTAATGGTGGGGCGCACTGAAGCTTTCTTT.

This clonotype was counted a few times. V and J are TRBV9 and TRBJ2-5, with 10 bases that match TRBD2. J was trimmed by 5 bases and V by 3 bases; bases with no gene match: 13. Germline V gives CDR1 SGDLS, CDR2 YYNGEE. The CDR3 contains 17 residues. The CDR3 region is CASSEREGSSMRETQYF. CDR3 DNA sequence: TGTGCCAGCAGCGAGCGGGAGGGGAGTAGCATGAGGGAGACCCAGTACTTC.

This clonotype was observed a handful of times. The chain is built from TRBV6-2 or TRBV6-3 and TRBJ2-3; 7 bases agree with TRBD2. V lost 10 bases, J lost 2 bases, and 6 bases stayed unmatched. There are 13 residues in the CDR3. Germline CDR1 is MNHEY and CDR2 is SVGEGT. For the CDR3, the DNA is TGTGCCACCGTAGCGGGCCCCACAGATACGCAGTATTTT. As protein: CATVAGPTDTQYF.

This chain uses TRBV18 with TRBJ2-5; a weak D match, TRBD1 (5 bases). The germline gives CDR1 KGHSH, CDR2 LQKENI. This CDR3 comprises 15 residues. Deletions cut 4 bases from V and 0 bases from J, with 12 bases between. The CDR3 reads CASSHPTEYQETQYF. As DNA, the CDR3 is TGTGCCAGCTCACACCCGACAGAGTACCAAGAGACCCAGTACTTC.

This clonotype has a handful of counts. This sequence joins TRBV12-3 or TRBV12-4 and TRBJ2-1; D perhaps matches TRBD2 (6 bases). Trimming removed 5 bases at V and 10 bases at J, with 9 bases between. The CDR3 runs 11 residues. CDR3 DNA: TGTGCCAGCAGTGATCGGGGGGAGCAGTTCTTC. As protein: CASSDRGEQFF.

This clonotype has a handful of counts. A read error is the likely source, as a far larger clone sits one nucleotide away. The chain has TRBV27 and TRBJ2-7; TRBD1 agrees at 9 bases. Trimming at V came to 8 bases and at J to 1 base, leaving 6 bases not matched to a gene. The CDR3 extends over 14 amino acids. Germline V CDR1 and CDR2: MNHEY, SMNVEV (reference sequence). CDR3 nucleotides: TGTGCCAGCGGCTCCGGGACAGGGTCCTACGAGCAGTACTTC. It codes for CASGSGTGSYEQYF.

The sample holds a few counts of this clonotype. The CDR3, as DNA: TGCGCCAGCAGCCGGGTAACGGGAATGAACGAGCAGTACTTC. Its protein is CASSRVTGMNEQYF. This chain links TRBV4-3 with TRBJ2-7; D might be TRBD2 (5 bases). Trimming took 4 bases from V and 5 from J, leaving 15 bases between them. CDR1 and CDR2 (germline): LGHNA, YSLEER. The CDR3 length is 14 residues.

This clonotype has only a few counts. The V and J genes are TRBV6-1 and TRBJ2-7; 9 nucleotides line up with TRBD1. The CDR3 contains 14 residues. CDR1 is MNHNS, CDR2 SASEGT, per germline. The V segment lost 7 bases and the J segment 7 bases; nucleotides outside the gene matches: 11. The CDR3 spells CASNWRTGDGEQYF. The CDR3 DNA reads as TGTGCCAGCAATTGGCGGACAGGGGATGGGGAGCAGTACTTC.

Worth noting for this clonotype: Mismatch with germline at one junction end may stem from a read error. V is TRBV24-1 and J is TRBJ2-1; unclear D gene. CDR1 and CDR2 (germline): KGHDR, SFDVKD. This CDR3 spans 12 amino acids. In DNA form, the CDR3 reads TGTGCCACCAGTGATGGTGGTCTAGATTCGGTCTTC. Its translation is CATSDGGLDSVF.

The rearrangement uses TRBV10-3 and TRBJ2-7; TRBD2 matches at 9 bases. Per the germline V gene, CDR1 is ENHRY and CDR2 is SYGVKD. The CDR3 totals 16 residues. V lost 5 bases, J lost 0 bases, and 8 bases stayed unmatched. CDR3 in amino acids: CAISRTSGGSSYEQYF. CDR3 sequence (DNA): TGTGCCATCAGTCGGACGAGCGGGGGGAGCTCCTACGAGCAGTACTTC.

At least ten counts were recorded for this clonotype. This sequence joins TRBV7-8 and TRBJ2-7; perhaps TRBD1 as D (6 bases). Trimming stripped 6 bases from V and 0 bases from J, with 15 bases between. In germline, CDR1 is SGHVS, CDR2 FQNEAQ. This CDR3 comprises 15 residues. The CDR3 sequence is CASRGSTGSSYEQYF. The CDR3 DNA follows: TGTGCCAGCAGGGGGTCTACAGGGAGCTCCTACGAGCAGTACTTC.

The chain employs TRBV24-1 and TRBJ2-7; 9 bases align to TRBD1. Trimming took 12 bases from V and 6 from J; bases not matched to a gene: 11. The CDR3 loop spans 13 amino acids. Per the germline V gene, CDR1 is KGHDR and CDR2 is SFDVKD. For the CDR3, the DNA is TGTGCCGCCCTCCTCGGGACAGGGTGCGAGCAGTACTTC. The encoded protein is CAALLGTGCEQYF.

The chain is built from TRBV7-6 and TRBJ2-3; either TRBD1 or TRBD2 may supply D (6 bases each). This CDR3 has 16 amino acids. In germline, CDR1 is SGHVS, CDR2 FNYEAQ. V was cut by 0 bases and J by 0 bases, with 10 bases left in between. CDR3 bases: TGTGCCAGCAGCTTAGCGTGGGGGGCGAGCACAGATACGCAGTATTTT. Translated, it gives CASSLAWGASTDTQYF.

Only a few counts were recorded for this clonotype. The CDR3 sequence: CASSQDPGTGGEKLFF. The CDR3 nucleotides are TGCGCCAGCAGCCAAGACCCCGGGACAGGGGGTGAAAAACTGTTTTTT. The chain links TRBV4-1 to TRBJ1-4; 11 bases are shared with TRBD1. J lost 7 bases, V lost 0 bases, and 4 bases had no gene match. Germline V gives CDR1 MGHRA, CDR2 YSYEKL. This CDR3 spans 16 amino acids.

The chain uses TRBV7-9 and TRBJ2-3; D may be TRBD2 (5 bases). Germline CDR1 and CDR2: SEHNR and FQNEAQ (reference sequence). The CDR3 length is 14 residues. V was pared by 5 bases and J by 4 bases, with 13 bases between. In DNA, the CDR3 is TGTGCCAGCAGCCGCTTACTAGGCCCAGATACGCAGTATTTT. This translates into CASSRLLGPDTQYF.

There are a few counts of this clonotype. This sequence joins TRBV7-9 and TRBJ2-6; 11 nucleotides match TRBD1. Germline loops: CDR1 SEHNR, CDR2 FQNEAQ (reference sequence). V trimming: 4 bases; J trimming: 0 bases; junction bases outside the gene matches: 5. The CDR3 is made up of 18 amino acids. CDR3 DNA: TGTGCCAGCAGCTCTCCGGGACAGGGGGGCTCTGGGGCCAACGTCCTGACTTTC. Translated, it gives CASSSPGQGGSGANVLTF.

This clonotype was found a few times. V gene TRBV29-1 combines with J gene TRBJ1-1, with D uncertain. The CDR3 is made up of 13 amino acids. The V gene's germline CDR1 is SQVTM and CDR2 ANQGSEA. V was trimmed by 5 bases and J by 5 bases, leaving 15 bases between them. The CDR3 DNA reads as TGCAGCGTTCGATCCGGGATCGGGACTGAAGCTTTCTTT. It specifies CSVRSGIGTEAFF.

This clonotype was seen more than once but under ten times. The rearrangement uses TRBV4-2 and TRBJ2-4; unclear D gene. Germline V gives CDR1 LGHNA, CDR2 YNFKEQ. The CDR3 is 13 amino acids. With 0 bases removed from V and 6 bases from J, the gap between germline ends came to 6 bases. CDR3 sequence: CASSQEGLNIQYF. The CDR3 DNA sequence: TGTGCCAGCAGCCAAGAAGGGTTAAACATTCAGTACTTC.

This clonotype was observed a few times. The chain couples TRBV4-1 to TRBJ1-1, with D uncertain. V lost 0 bases and J lost 5, with 10 bases in between. Germline V gives CDR1 MGHRA, CDR2 YSYEKL. This CDR3 spans 14 amino acids. CDR3 nucleotide sequence: TGCGCCAGCAGCCAAGATGCCAGTCGGACTGAAGCTTTCTTT. Translated, it gives CASSQDASRTEAFF.

The chain combines TRBV30 with TRBJ1-1; 8 positions agree with TRBD1. Germline loops: CDR1 GTSNPN, CDR2 SVGIG (reference sequence). This CDR3 spans 13 amino acids. The V segment lost 4 bases and the J segment 0 bases; nucleotides outside the gene matches: 1. The CDR3 DNA sequence: TGTGCCTGGATGGGACAGGTGAACACTGAAGCTTTCTTT. It codes for CAWMGQVNTEAFF.

The V and J genes are TRBV20-1 and TRBJ2-7, with 11 bases that match TRBD2. In germline, CDR1 is DFQATT, CDR2 SNEGSKA (reference sequence). The CDR3 runs to 13 residues. Trimming took 6 bases from V and 2 from J; bases not matched to a gene: 3. DNA for the CDR3: TGCAGTGCCCCACTAGCGGGAGCCTACGAGCAGTACTTC. Its translation: CSAPLAGAYEQYF.

The chain employs TRBV4-1 and TRBJ2-7; TRBD2 matches at 10 bases. The V gene's germline CDR1 is MGHRA and CDR2 YSYEKL. CDR3 size: 17 residues. The V segment lost 2 bases and the J segment 3 bases; nucleotides outside the gene matches: 10. The CDR3 DNA is TGCGCCAGCAGCCAACTCCCTAGCGGGAGCTCTTTCTACGAGCAGTACTTC. This gives the protein CASSQLPSGSSFYEQYF.

The sample holds a few counts of this clonotype. The chain links TRBV25-1 to TRBJ2-1, with D hard to call. Trimming shortened V by 7 bases and J by 7 bases, and 8 bases separated the two germline ends. The CDR3 runs 11 residues. Germline-derived CDR1 and CDR2 are MGHDK and SYGVNS. CDR3 region: CASIDVNEQFF. CDR3 nucleotides: TGTGCCAGCATCGATGTAAATGAGCAGTTCTTC.

This clonotype showed up just a few times. This sequence joins TRBV18 and TRBJ1-1; possible D gene TRBD1, 6 bases. The CDR3 contains 12 residues. Trimming cost V 3 bases and J 7 bases, with 9 bases left between them. CDR1 is KGHSH, CDR2 LQKENI, per germline. CDR3 sequence: CASSPTGNEAFF. In DNA form, the CDR3 reads TGTGCCAGCTCACCGACAGGTAATGAAGCTTTCTTT.

The sample holds a few counts of this clonotype. V and J are TRBV28 and TRBJ2-1; no clear D gene. V was cut by 1 base and J by 0 bases, with 10 bases left in between. Germline V gene lookup returns CDR1 MDHEN and CDR2 SYDVKM. The CDR3 is 16 amino acids. The CDR3 loop reads CASSLSGPGSYNEQFF. CDR3 sequence (DNA): TGTGCCAGCAGTTTATCCGGCCCGGGCTCCTACAATGAGCAGTTCTTC. The full variable domain, rest sourced from reference TRBV28 and TRBJ2-1, is DVKVTQSSRYLVKRTGEKVFLECVQDMDHENMFWYRQDPGLGLRLIYFSYDVKMKEKGDIPEGYSVSREKKERFSLILESASTNQTSMYLCASSLSGPGSYNEQFFGPGTRLTVL.